Detailed here is one T cell receptor beta chain. The record originates from a study of a mutant IDH1 vaccine in newly diagnosed glioma. Across the whole study: Radiotherapy, temozolomide, or both had been given previously, and both were given to most.

The CDR3 has 15 residues. V was cut by 3 bases and J by 1 base, with 12 bases left in between. CDR1 and CDR2 (germline): KGHSH, LQKENI. Profiling relied on immunoSEQ multiplex PCR, and the TCRdb table lists in-frame clones only, not all of them. The data hold 50,000 or so clones, with 80% to 90% observed a single time. Indicated time point: baseline, week 1 (first vaccination visit). Treatment: pre-vaccination baseline after standard-of-care therapy. The chain links TRBV18 to TRBJ1-1, with TRBD1 as a possible D gene (6 bases). The input for sequencing was PBMCs, taken from a glioma patient treated with radiotherapy, temozolomide or both. The origin of this receptor is a man aged 40-49 years with glioma. CDR3 protein: CASSPIGTTNTEAFF. CDR3 DNA sequence: TGTGCCAGCTCACCGATCGGGACAACGAACACTGAAGCTTTCTTT.